Shown below are 32 T cell receptor beta chains from a single sample sequenced in a study of identical twins. TCRdb passed the 5' RACE reads through MiXCR, listing each CDR3 protein once. The table has 570,000 or so distinct CDR3 sequences, 7.5% to 10% seen once. This sample was also put to use in a study of yellow fever vaccine responses in identical twins.

Sequences were obtained from PBMCs. Receptors originate from a woman aged 18-29 years in good health.

V and J are TRBV15 and TRBJ2-7; either TRBD1 or TRBD2 may fit D (5 bases each). CDR1 and CDR2 (germline): LNHNV, YYDKDF (reference sequence). Trimming removed 4 bases at V and 2 bases at J, with 18 bases between. The CDR3 consists of 16 residues. This CDR3 is CATSTAGASSAYEQYF. The CDR3 DNA follows: TGTGCCACCAGCACCGCCGGGGCCTCTTCGGCCTACGAGCAGTACTTC.

Ten or more counts support this clonotype. The chain carries TRBV5-1 and TRBJ1-6, with D maybe TRBD1 (6 bases). Per the germline V gene, CDR1 is SGHRS and CDR2 is YFSETQ. This CDR3 has 13 residues. V lost 1 base and J lost 10, with 9 bases in between. CDR3 sequence: CASSLSGDSPLHF. The CDR3 DNA sequence: TGCGCCAGCAGCTTGTCAGGGGACTCACCCCTCCACTTT.

The V gene is TRBV14, the J gene TRBJ2-7; possible D gene TRBD2, 6 bases. The germline CDR1 and CDR2 sequences are SGHDN and FVKESK. The CDR3 has 14 amino acids. V gave up 4 bases and J gave up 6 bases, with 16 bases separating them. Here the CDR3 DNA reads TGTGCCAGCAGCCCTGGCGGGGCTCTGGGCGAGCAGTACTTC. This encodes CASSPGGALGEQYF.

This clonotype was seen at least ten times. The CDR3 sequence: CASSLGDYINEQFF. In DNA form, the CDR3 reads TGTGCCAGCAGCTTGGGGGACTATATCAATGAGCAGTTCTTC. V gene TRBV5-6 combines with J gene TRBJ2-1; TRBD2 agrees at 7 bases. Trimming took 0 bases from V and 6 from J; bases not matched to a gene: 3. Germline V gives CDR1 SGHDT, CDR2 YYEEEE. The CDR3 loop spans 14 amino acids.

This clonotype was counted only a few times. The chain joins TRBV25-1 to TRBJ1-3; the D is unclear. Germline V CDR1 and CDR2: MGHDK, SYGVNS. Trimming removed 1 base from V and 0 bases from J, with 4 bases in between. The CDR3 extends over 14 amino acids. This CDR3 reads CASSESGSGNTIYF. CDR3 coding DNA: TGTGCCAGCAGTGAATCGGGCTCTGGAAACACCATATATTTT.

This clonotype was seen a handful of times. The chain joins TRBV28 to TRBJ2-5; either TRBD1 or TRBD2 may fit D (6 bases each). The V and J ends lost 2 bases and 1 base respectively, with 14 bases between them. Per germline, CDR1 MDHEN and CDR2 SYDVKM. The CDR3 runs 16 residues. This CDR3 is CASSLSLWGAQETQYF. The CDR3 DNA sequence: TGTGCCAGCAGTTTAAGTCTCTGGGGGGCCCAAGAGACCCAGTACTTC.

This clonotype was observed a few times. The gene calls are TRBV15 and TRBJ2-7; D ambiguous. V lost 4 bases and J lost 7, with 8 bases in between. Germline CDR1 and CDR2: LNHNV and YYDKDF (reference sequence). This CDR3 has 11 amino acids. The CDR3 is CATSMLQEQYF. DNA for the CDR3: TGTGCCACCAGCATGTTGCAGGAGCAGTACTTC. Drawing the rest from reference TRBV15 and TRBJ2-7, the complete variable domain is DAMVIQNPRYQVTQFGKPVTLSCSQTLNHNVMYWYQQKSSQAPKLLFHYYDKDFNNEADTPDNFQSRRPNTSFCFLDIRSPGLGDTAMYLCATSMLQEQYFGPGTRLTVT.

This clonotype has a count of ten or more. This chain connects TRBV10-3 to TRBJ2-7; the match to TRBD1 covers 9 bases. The CDR3 covers 15 residues. Germline CDR1 is ENHRY and CDR2 is SYGVKD. V trimming: 0 bases; J trimming: 4 bases; junction bases outside the gene matches: 4. In nucleotides, the CDR3 is TGTGCCATCAGTGAGTCGGGACAGGGAAAGTACGAGCAGTACTTC. Amino acid sequence: CAISESGQGKYEQYF.

This clonotype has a count of ten or more. The chain carries TRBV5-1 and TRBJ2-1; no clear D. Deletions cut 4 bases from V and 12 bases from J, with 23 bases between. The germline V gene encodes CDR1 SGHRS and CDR2 YFSETQ. CDR3 length: 15 residues. CDR3 region: CASSPGFAPAQGQFF. Written as DNA, the CDR3 is TGCGCCAGCAGCCCGGGTTTTGCTCCCGCGCAAGGGCAGTTCTTC.

V and J are TRBV12-3 or TRBV12-4 and TRBJ2-1; 10 positions agree with TRBD2. J lost 7 bases, V lost 6 bases, and 9 bases had no gene match. The CDR3 totals 15 residues. CDR3: CASSPLAGAENEQFF. The CDR3 nucleotides are TGTGCCAGCAGCCCGCTAGCGGGAGCGGAAAATGAGCAGTTCTTC.

This chain connects TRBV23-1 to TRBJ2-1, with D tentatively TRBD2 (6 bases). TRBV23-1 is placed among ORFs of uncertain function. Deletions cut 0 bases from V and 4 bases from J, with 13 bases between. The CDR3 length is 16 residues. CDR3 DNA: TGCGCCAGCAGTCAATCGTGGAGGGGAGAGTACAATGAGCAGTTCTTC. Its protein product is CASSQSWRGEYNEQFF.

Only a few counts were recorded for this clonotype. The chain recombines TRBV7-9 with TRBJ2-5, with 9 bases matching TRBD2. CDR1 and CDR2 from the germline V gene are SEHNR and FQNEAQ (reference sequence). Trimming cost V 1 base and J 3 bases; bases outside gene matches: 9. The CDR3 extends over 17 amino acids. The chain's CDR3 is CASSLGREGLGEETQYF. CDR3 nucleotide sequence: TGTGCCAGCAGCTTAGGGCGGGAGGGCCTCGGGGAAGAGACCCAGTACTTC.

This clonotype turned up a few times. The chain carries TRBV9 and TRBJ2-7, with 7 bases lining up with TRBD1. Trimming removed 0 bases from V and 1 base from J; junction bases left unmatched: 4. Germline-derived CDR1 and CDR2 are SGDLS and YYNGEE. CDR3 length: 15 amino acids. The CDR3 protein is CASSVAGQSSYEQYF. The DNA for the CDR3 is TGTGCCAGCAGCGTAGCGGGACAGTCATCCTACGAGCAGTACTTC. Together with reference TRBV9 and TRBJ2-7, the CDR3 gives the full variable domain: DSGVTQTPKHLITATGQRVTLRCSPRSGDLSVYWYQQSLDQGLQFLIQYYNGEERAKGNILERFSAQQFPDLHSELNLSSLELGDSALYFCASSVAGQSSYEQYFGPGTRLTVT.

In this sample, this clonotype turned up a few times. This chain joins TRBV20-1 and TRBJ2-4; 7 bases match TRBD1. Germline CDR1 DFQATT, CDR2 SNEGSKA (reference sequence). The ends lost 5 bases at V and 6 bases at J; junction bases unmatched: 4. CDR3 length equals 12 residues. CDR3 in DNA: TGCAGTGCTTACGGGACAGTAAACATTCAGTACTTC. Protein: CSAYGTVNIQYF.

This chain joins TRBV14 and TRBJ1-1; the D gene is possibly TRBD1 (5 bases). Germline V CDR1 and CDR2: SGHDN, FVKESK. The CDR3 is made up of 15 amino acids. V lost 5 bases and J lost 4, with 17 bases in between. CDR3 in amino acids: CASSLTQGKVTEAFF. In nucleotides, the CDR3 is TGTGCCAGCAGCTTAACCCAGGGTAAGGTCACTGAAGCTTTCTTT.

This clonotype was seen only once. Its ends do not fully match the called genes, so a read error is possible. The chain carries TRBV12-3 or TRBV12-4 and TRBJ2-5, with a weak D call TRBD1 (6 bases). The CDR3 totals 13 residues. CDR3 sequence (DNA): TGTGCCAGCCGCCCGACAGGTCAAGAGACCCTGTACTTC. It encodes CASRPTGQETLYF.

The chain is built from TRBV20-1 and TRBJ2-7, with 9 bases that match TRBD1. This CDR3 has 15 amino acids. With 6 bases clipped from V and 2 bases from J, the junction kept 11 bases outside the gene matches. Germline V CDR1 and CDR2: DFQATT, SNEGSKA (reference sequence). The DNA for the CDR3 is TGCAGTGCCTTCCTCCCGGGACAGGGCACCTACGAGCAGTACTTC. As protein: CSAFLPGQGTYEQYF.

This chain joins TRBV2 and TRBJ2-1, with TRBD1 matching 7 bases. CDR1 is SNHLY, CDR2 FYNNEI, per germline. CDR3 length equals 15 residues. Trimming removed 3 bases from V and 5 bases from J; junction bases left unmatched: 7. The CDR3 nucleotides are TGTGCCAGCAGTGATATAGACAGGGACGACAATGAGCAGTTCTTC. Protein sequence: CASSDIDRDDNEQFF.

The chain links TRBV28 to TRBJ1-5; D uncertain. Trimming stripped 6 bases from V and 3 bases from J, with 18 bases between. Germline V CDR1 and CDR2: MDHEN, SYDVKM. The CDR3 has 16 residues. Written as DNA, the CDR3 is TGTGCCAGCAGCCGAAGACCGGCACTGCACAATCAGCCCCAGCATTTT. Translated: CASSRRPALHNQPQHF.

This clonotype showed up many times. The CDR3 loop reads CASSFGLADEQYF. CDR3 sequence (DNA): TGTGCCAGCAGCTTTGGACTAGCTGACGAGCAGTACTTC. This chain uses TRBV7-8 with TRBJ2-7; 8 nucleotides agree with TRBD2. The trim removed 3 bases at V and 5 bases at J, leaving 3 bases unmatched. Germline CDR1 SGHVS, CDR2 FQNEAQ. The CDR3 loop spans 13 amino acids.

This clonotype was seen at least ten times. The gene calls are TRBV20-1 and TRBJ2-1, with a possible D match to TRBD2 (6 bases). V was trimmed by 5 bases and J by 6 bases, leaving 23 bases between them. This CDR3 has 16 residues. The germline V gene encodes CDR1 DFQATT and CDR2 SNEGSKA (reference sequence). CDR3 DNA sequence: TGCAGTGCTCGCCTATCGTTAGCGGCACATAGCAATGAGCAGTTCTTC. The encoded protein is CSARLSLAAHSNEQFF.

This clonotype came up a few times. The V gene is TRBV14, the J gene TRBJ2-5, with D possibly being TRBD2 (5 bases). This CDR3 spans 15 amino acids. V was shortened by 5 bases and J by 4 bases, with 17 bases between the two germline ends. The germline V gene encodes CDR1 SGHDN and CDR2 FVKESK. The CDR3 DNA is TGTGCCAGCAGCTACCGAGGGATAGGTGGAGAGACCCAGTACTTC. This gives the protein CASSYRGIGGETQYF.

V and J are TRBV21-1 and TRBJ2-7; the table's D call TRBD2 went unverified against the DNA. TRBV21-1 corresponds to a pseudogene. This CDR3 comprises 18 residues. The CDR3 DNA reads TGTGCCAGCCTGAGACTGCGGGCCCTCCGTCGGGGGCGCTCCGAGCAGTACTTC. Its translation: CASLRLRALRRGRSEQYF.

This clonotype occurred many times. The chain has TRBV15 and TRBJ2-5; TRBD2 matches 11 bases. The junction had 7 bases not matched to a gene; V was cut back by 3 bases and J by 1 base. Germline V gene lookup returns CDR1 LNHNV and CDR2 YYDKDF (reference sequence). CDR3 size: 17 residues. CDR3 sequence reads: CATSSGPSGGFQETQYF. The CDR3 nucleotides are TGTGCCACCAGCAGTGGACCTAGCGGGGGGTTCCAAGAGACCCAGTACTTC. The full variable domain, with the rest looked up from reference TRBV15 and TRBJ2-5, is DAMVIQNPRYQVTQFGKPVTLSCSQTLNHNVMYWYQQKSSQAPKLLFHYYDKDFNNEADTPDNFQSRRPNTSFCFLDIRSPGLGDTAMYLCATSSGPSGGFQETQYFGPGTRLLVL.

This clonotype appeared a few times. This chain links TRBV14 with TRBJ1-1; D possibly corresponds to TRBD1 (6 bases). CDR3 length: 18 residues. Trimming took 2 bases from V and 0 from J, leaving 19 bases between them. CDR1 and CDR2 from the germline V gene are SGHDN and FVKESK. This CDR3 is CASSQRVPRRGMNTEAFF. CDR3 DNA sequence: TGTGCCAGCAGCCAAAGGGTACCCCGCAGGGGCATGAACACTGAAGCTTTCTTT.

J is TRBJ2-1 and V is TRBV7-2, with 7 bases matching TRBD2. CDR1 is SGHTA, CDR2 FQGNSA, per germline. Trimming at V came to 1 base and at J to 5 bases, leaving 5 bases not matched to a gene. This CDR3 comprises 15 residues. Here the CDR3 DNA reads TGTGCCAGCAGCTTAGTGAGCGGGGCTCACAATGAGCAGTTCTTC. It is translated as CASSLVSGAHNEQFF.

This clonotype has a count of ten or more. J is TRBJ2-5 and V is TRBV7-2; TRBD2 agrees at 8 bases. J was trimmed by 5 bases and V by 4 bases; bases with no gene match: 12. There are 16 residues in the CDR3. CDR1 and CDR2 from the germline V gene are SGHTA and FQGNSA. CDR3 sequence (DNA): TGTGCCAGCAGCTCCAGCCGTATAGCGGGACCTGAGACCCAGTACTTC. This encodes CASSSSRIAGPETQYF.

V usage is TRBV3-1 and J usage is TRBJ1-2, with 9 nucleotides matching TRBD1. The CDR3 consists of 15 residues. Germline V gene data show CDR1 as LGHDT and CDR2 as YNNKEL (reference sequence). V lost 5 bases and J lost 8; bases outside the gene matches: 12. The CDR3 coding sequence is TGTGCCAGCAGCTTATTGCCACAGGGGGCGGAGGGCTACACCTTC. Translated, it gives CASSLLPQGAEGYTF.

This clonotype was counted between two and nine times. This sequence joins TRBV6-5 and TRBJ1-4, with D perhaps TRBD1 (6 bases). The CDR3 has 14 amino acids. Germline CDR1 MNHEY, CDR2 SVGAGI. Trimming took off 2 bases at V and 5 bases at J, with 9 bases between the two ends. The CDR3 sequence is CASSYVGANEKLFF. CDR3 DNA: TGTGCCAGCAGTTACGTGGGGGCCAATGAAAAACTGTTTTTT.

This sequence joins TRBV5-1 and TRBJ2-5, with a tentative D call TRBD1 (5 bases). CDR1 SGHRS and CDR2 YFSETQ come from the germline V gene. The CDR3 spans 12 residues. V was clipped by 0 bases and J by 13 bases, with 13 bases between them. The CDR3 DNA is TGCGCCAGCAGCTTGGATCAGGGTACCGGGTACTTC. Encoded protein: CASSLDQGTGYF.

This clonotype was found many times. This rearrangement joins TRBV3-1 to TRBJ2-1; 12 bases agree with TRBD2. The CDR3 spans 18 residues. The J segment lost 7 bases and the V segment lost 0 bases, leaving 10 bases of the junction unmatched. Germline loops: CDR1 LGHDT, CDR2 YNNKEL (reference sequence). The CDR3 DNA sequence: TGTGCCAGCAGCCAAGATAAACCCGGACTAGCGGGGAAAAATGAGCAGTTCTTC. Amino acids: CASSQDKPGLAGKNEQFF.

This clonotype was found many times. The chain combines TRBV10-3 with TRBJ2-1, with TRBD2 as a possible D gene (6 bases). Germline V gene data show CDR1 as ENHRY and CDR2 as SYGVKD. This CDR3 region has 15 residues. V was trimmed by 10 bases and J by 1 base, leaving 17 bases between them. Here the CDR3 DNA reads TGTGCCACACAGACTAGAGGGGATTCCTACAATGAGCAGTTCTTC. Translated, it gives CATQTRGDSYNEQFF.